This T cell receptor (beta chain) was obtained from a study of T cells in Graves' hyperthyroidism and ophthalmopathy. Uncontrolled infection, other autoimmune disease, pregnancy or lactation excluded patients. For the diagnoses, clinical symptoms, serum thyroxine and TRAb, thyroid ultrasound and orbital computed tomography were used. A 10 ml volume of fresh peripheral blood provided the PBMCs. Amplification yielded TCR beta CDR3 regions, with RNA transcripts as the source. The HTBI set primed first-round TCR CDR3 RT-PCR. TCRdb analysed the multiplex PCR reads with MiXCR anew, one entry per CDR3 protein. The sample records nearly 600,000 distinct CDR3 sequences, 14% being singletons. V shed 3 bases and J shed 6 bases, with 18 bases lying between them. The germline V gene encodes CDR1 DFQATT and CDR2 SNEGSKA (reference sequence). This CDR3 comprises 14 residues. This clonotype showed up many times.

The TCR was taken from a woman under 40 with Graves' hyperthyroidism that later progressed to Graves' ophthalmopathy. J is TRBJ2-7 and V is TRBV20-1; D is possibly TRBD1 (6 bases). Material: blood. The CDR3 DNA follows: TGCAGTGCTAGGGGCTTAGAGTTGGGGGCCGAGCAGTACTTC. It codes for CSARGLELGAEQYF.